This T cell receptor (beta chain) was observed in a study of T cells in women clearing cervical HPV infection. Overall study findings and caveats: TRBV6-7 abundance was lower in cases than controls (about 0.099% versus 0.16%).

As concerns this clone: Its antigen is still unknown. With the read ending 3 residues before the CDR3 end, the germline J gene is used to fill in that end.

Each participant carried one incident cervical HPV16 infection only. Germline V CDR1 and CDR2: SGHAT, FQNNGV. The CDR3 is 15 residues long. TCRdb's copy holds only in-frame clones and misses some; the assay was immunoSEQ multiplex PCR. The sample table sets out about 32,000 clones. The sample was blood buffy coat. This chain connects TRBV11-2 to TRBJ2-3, with D possibly being TRBD2 (6 bases). This TCR derives from a woman aged 18-70 years with a cervical HPV16 infection that either progressed to CIN3+ or cleared (not recorded which). CDR3 bases read: TGTGCCAGCAGCTCCTCGGGTTCACCTGGGGGGACG. This codes for CASSSSGSPGGT. The whole CDR3 region reads CASSSSGSPGGTQYF.